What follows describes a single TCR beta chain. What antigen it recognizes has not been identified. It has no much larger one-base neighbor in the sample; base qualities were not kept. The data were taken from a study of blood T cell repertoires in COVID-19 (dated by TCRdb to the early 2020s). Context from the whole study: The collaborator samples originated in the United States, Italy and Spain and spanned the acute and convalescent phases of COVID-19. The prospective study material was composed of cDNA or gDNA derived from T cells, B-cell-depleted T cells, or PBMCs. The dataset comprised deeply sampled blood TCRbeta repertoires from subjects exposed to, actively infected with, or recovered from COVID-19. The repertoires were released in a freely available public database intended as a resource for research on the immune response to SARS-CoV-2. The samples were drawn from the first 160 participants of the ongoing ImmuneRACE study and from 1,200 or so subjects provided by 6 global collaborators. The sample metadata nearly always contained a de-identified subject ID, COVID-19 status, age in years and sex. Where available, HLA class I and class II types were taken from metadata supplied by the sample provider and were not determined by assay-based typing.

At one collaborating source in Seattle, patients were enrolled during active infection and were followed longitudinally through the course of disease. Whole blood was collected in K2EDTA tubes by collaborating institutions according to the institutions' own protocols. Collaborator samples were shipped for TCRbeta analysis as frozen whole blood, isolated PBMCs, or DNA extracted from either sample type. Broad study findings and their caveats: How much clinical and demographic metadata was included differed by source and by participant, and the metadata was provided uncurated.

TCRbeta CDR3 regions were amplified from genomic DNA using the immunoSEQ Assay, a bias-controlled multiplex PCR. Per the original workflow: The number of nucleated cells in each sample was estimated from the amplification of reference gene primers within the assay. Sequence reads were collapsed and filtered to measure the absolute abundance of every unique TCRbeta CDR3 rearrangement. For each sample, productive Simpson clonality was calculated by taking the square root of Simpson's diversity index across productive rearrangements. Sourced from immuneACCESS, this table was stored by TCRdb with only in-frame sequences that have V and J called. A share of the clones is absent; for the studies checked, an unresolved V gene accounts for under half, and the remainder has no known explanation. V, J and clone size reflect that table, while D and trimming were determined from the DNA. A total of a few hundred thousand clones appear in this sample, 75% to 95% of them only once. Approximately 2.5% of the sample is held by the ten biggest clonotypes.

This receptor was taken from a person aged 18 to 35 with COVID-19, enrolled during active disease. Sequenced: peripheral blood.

The CDR3 region has the sequence CASSEEPGNTQYF. The nucleotide sequence reads TGTGCCAGCAGTGAAGAACCGGGTAATACGCAGTATTTT. The chain is encoded by TRBV6-1 joined to TRBJ2-3; the D gene assignment is ambiguous. From its cysteine to its phenylalanine, the CDR3 spans 13 amino acids. The DNA shown is the 39-base CDR3, in frame from base 1. In the germline V gene, CDR1 corresponds to MNHNS and CDR2 to SASEGT. Trimming costs V 1 base and J 7 bases, and their ends lie 9 bases apart.